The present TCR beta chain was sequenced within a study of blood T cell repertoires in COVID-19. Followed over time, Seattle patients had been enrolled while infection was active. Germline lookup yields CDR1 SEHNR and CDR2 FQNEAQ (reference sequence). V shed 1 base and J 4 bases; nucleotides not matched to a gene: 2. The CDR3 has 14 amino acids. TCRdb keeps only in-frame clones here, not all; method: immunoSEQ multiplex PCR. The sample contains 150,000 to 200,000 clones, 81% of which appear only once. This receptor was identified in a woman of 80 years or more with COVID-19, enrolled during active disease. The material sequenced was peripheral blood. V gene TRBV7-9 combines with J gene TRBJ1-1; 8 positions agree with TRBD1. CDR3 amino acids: CASSLVGQGTEAFF. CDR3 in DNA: TGTGCCAGCAGCTTAGTAGGACAGGGCACTGAAGCTTTCTTT.